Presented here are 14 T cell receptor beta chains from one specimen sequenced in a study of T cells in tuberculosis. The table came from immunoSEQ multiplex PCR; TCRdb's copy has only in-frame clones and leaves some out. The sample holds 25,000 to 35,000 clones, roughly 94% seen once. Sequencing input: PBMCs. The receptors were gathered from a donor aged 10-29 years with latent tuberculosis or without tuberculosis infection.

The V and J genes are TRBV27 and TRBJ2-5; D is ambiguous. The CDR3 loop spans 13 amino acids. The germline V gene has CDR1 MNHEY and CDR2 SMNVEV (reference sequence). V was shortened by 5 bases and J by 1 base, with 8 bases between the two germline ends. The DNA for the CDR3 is TGTGCCAGCAGTAGAACAGCCCAAGAGACCCAGTACTTC. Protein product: CASSRTAQETQYF.

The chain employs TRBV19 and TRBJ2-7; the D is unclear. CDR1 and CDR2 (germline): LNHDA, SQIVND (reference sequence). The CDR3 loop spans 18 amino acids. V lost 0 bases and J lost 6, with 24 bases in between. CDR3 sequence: CASSIDLETAAFYSEQYF. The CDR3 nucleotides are TGTGCCAGTAGTATAGATCTGGAGACGGCCGCGTTCTACTCCGAGCAGTACTTC. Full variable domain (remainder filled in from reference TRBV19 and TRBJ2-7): DGGITQSPKYLFRKEGQNVTLSCEQNLNHDAMYWYRQDPGQGLRLIYYSQIVNDFQKGDIAEGYSVSREKKESFPLTVTSAQKNPTAFYLCASSIDLETAAFYSEQYFGPGTRLTVT.

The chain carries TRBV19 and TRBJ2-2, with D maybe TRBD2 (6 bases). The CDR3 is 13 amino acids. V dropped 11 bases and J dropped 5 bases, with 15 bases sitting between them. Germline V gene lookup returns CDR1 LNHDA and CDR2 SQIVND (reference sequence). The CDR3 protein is CASSIAGTGELFF. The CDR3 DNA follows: TGTGCCTCCTCAATTGCGGGAACCGGGGAGCTGTTTTTT.

The DNA for the CDR3 is TGTGCCAGCAGTGCGCCCGGGAGAAGCACCGGGGAGCTGTTTTTT. Protein sequence: CASSAPGRSTGELFF. V usage is TRBV25-1 and J usage is TRBJ2-2; possible D gene TRBD2, 6 bases. Germline CDR1 is MGHDK and CDR2 is SYGVNS. V was trimmed by 4 bases and J by 4 bases, leaving 13 bases between them. This CDR3 contains 15 residues.

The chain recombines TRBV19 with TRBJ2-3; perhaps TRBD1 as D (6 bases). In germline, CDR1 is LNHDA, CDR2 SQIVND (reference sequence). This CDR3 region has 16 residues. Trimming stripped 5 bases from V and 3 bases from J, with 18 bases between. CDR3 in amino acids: CASSSYRELGTDTQYF. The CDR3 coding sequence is TGTGCCAGTAGTTCCTACAGGGAGTTGGGTACAGATACGCAGTATTTT.

The CDR3 is CAWGSGQVGEKLFF. The CDR3 bases are TGTGCCTGGGGTTCGGGTCAAGTCGGTGAAAAACTGTTTTTT. This chain links TRBV30 with TRBJ1-4; D is uncertain. The CDR3 is made up of 14 amino acids. Per the germline V gene, CDR1 is GTSNPN and CDR2 is SVGIG (reference sequence). V gave up 5 bases and J gave up 7 bases, with 17 bases separating them.

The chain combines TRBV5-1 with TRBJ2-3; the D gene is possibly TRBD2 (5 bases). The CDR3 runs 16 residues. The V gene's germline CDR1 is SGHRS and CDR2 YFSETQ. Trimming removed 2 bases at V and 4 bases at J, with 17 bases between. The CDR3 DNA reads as TGCGCCAGCAGCTTAAGTAGCCGGGGAGCCCCAGATACGCAGTATTTT. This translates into CASSLSSRGAPDTQYF.

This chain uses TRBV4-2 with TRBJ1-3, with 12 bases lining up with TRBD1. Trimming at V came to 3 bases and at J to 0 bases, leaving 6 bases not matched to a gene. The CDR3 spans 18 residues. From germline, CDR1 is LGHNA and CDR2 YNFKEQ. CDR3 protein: CASSHRGTGGLSGNTIYF. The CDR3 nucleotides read TGTGCCAGCAGCCATCGCGGGACAGGGGGCCTCTCTGGAAACACCATATATTTT.

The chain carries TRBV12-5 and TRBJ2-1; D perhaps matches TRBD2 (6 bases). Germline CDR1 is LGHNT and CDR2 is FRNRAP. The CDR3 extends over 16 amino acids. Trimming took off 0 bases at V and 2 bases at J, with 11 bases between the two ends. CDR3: CASGLVLARTYNEQFF. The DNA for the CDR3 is TGTGCTAGTGGTTTGGTACTAGCCAGGACCTACAATGAGCAGTTCTTC.

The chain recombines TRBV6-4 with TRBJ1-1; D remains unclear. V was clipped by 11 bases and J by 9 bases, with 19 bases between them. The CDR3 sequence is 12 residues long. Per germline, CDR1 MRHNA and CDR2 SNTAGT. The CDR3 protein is CAQLRIGGKAFF. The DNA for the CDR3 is TGTGCCCAGTTGAGGATCGGAGGGAAAGCTTTCTTT.

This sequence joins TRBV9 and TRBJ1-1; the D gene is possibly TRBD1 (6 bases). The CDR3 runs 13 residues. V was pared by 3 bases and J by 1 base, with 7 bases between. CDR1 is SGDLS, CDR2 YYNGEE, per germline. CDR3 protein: CASSGGGNTEAFF. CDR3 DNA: TGTGCCAGCAGCGGAGGGGGGAACACTGAAGCTTTCTTT. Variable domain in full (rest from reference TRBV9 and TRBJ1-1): DSGVTQTPKHLITATGQRVTLRCSPRSGDLSVYWYQQSLDQGLQFLIQYYNGEERAKGNILERFSAQQFPDLHSELNLSSLELGDSALYFCASSGGGNTEAFFGQGTRLTVV.

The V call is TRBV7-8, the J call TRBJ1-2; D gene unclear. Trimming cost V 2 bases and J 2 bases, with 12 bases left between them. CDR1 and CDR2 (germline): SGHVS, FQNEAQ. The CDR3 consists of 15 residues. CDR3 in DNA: TGTGCCAGCAGCTTATCAACCCCTACGAACTATGGCTACACCTTC. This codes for CASSLSTPTNYGYTF.

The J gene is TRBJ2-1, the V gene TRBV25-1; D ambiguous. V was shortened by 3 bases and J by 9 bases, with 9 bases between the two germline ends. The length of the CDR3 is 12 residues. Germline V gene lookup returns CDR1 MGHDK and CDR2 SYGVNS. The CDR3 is CASSDEHREQFF. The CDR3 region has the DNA TGTGCCAGCAGTGACGAGCACCGTGAGCAGTTCTTC.

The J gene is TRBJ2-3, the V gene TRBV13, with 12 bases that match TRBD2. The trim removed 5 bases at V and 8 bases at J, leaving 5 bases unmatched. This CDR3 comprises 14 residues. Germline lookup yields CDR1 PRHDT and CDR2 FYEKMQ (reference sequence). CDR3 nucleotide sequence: TGTGCCAGCAGCCCGGGACTAGCGGGCGCTACGCAGTATTTT. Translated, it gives CASSPGLAGATQYF. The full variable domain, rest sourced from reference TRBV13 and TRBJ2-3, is AAGVIQSPRHLIKEKRETATLKCYPIPRHDTVYWYQQGPGQDPQFLISFYEKMQSDKGSIPDRFSAQQFSDYHSELNMSSLELGDSALYFCASSPGLAGATQYFGPGTRLTVL.